This TCR beta chain was profiled in a study of control samples from healthy donors and cancer patients. The germline gives CDR1 SGHNT, CDR2 YENEEA. The CDR3 length is 13 residues. V trimming: 4 bases; J trimming: 4 bases; junction bases outside the gene matches: 3. This clone was observed a few times. Clones were sequenced by immunoSEQ multiplex PCR, and TCRdb holds only the in-frame ones, with some missing. The sample includes approximately 97,000 clones, about nine tenths seen only once; the top ten take 3%. The chain employs TRBV11-3 and TRBJ2-7; TRBD1 matches 8 bases. The source is a human donor in good health. The donor label of this sample is uncertain. The sequencing input was blood. The CDR3 is CASSSGGGYEQYF. CDR3 DNA: TGTGCCAGCAGCTCAGGGGGCGGGTACGAGCAGTACTTC.